This TCR beta chain stems from a study of glioma-infiltrating T cells after dendritic cell vaccination. Time point here: after dendritic cell vaccination, including at tumor progression/relapse. The immunoSEQ assay amplified TCRB CDR3 from up to 2 ug DNA. Method: immunoSEQ multiplex PCR; TCRdb's copy keeps in-frame clones and lacks some. This repertoire shows about 63,000 clones, 70% to 90% found once; its top ten account for roughly 10%. The CDR3 runs to 15 residues. V lost 7 bases to trimming and J lost 0 bases; unmatched junction nucleotides: 7. CDR1 is SGHRS, CDR2 YFSETQ, per germline. In this sample, this clone turned up once. The target antigen is unknown. General study results and limits: Patients with more pretreatment TILs had longer time to progression and survival. Few patients contributed both blood and tumor specimens.

The chain combines TRBV5-1 with TRBJ2-7; TRBD1 agrees at 10 bases. The receptor was isolated from a human donor with glioblastoma. Specimen: blood, collected after dendritic cell vaccination. The CDR3 DNA sequence: TGCGCCAGCGGACCCGGGACAGGGGACTCCTACGAGCAGTACTTC. Residues: CASGPGTGDSYEQYF.